A selection of T cell receptor beta chains follows, all from one sample in a study of vaccination effects on CD4 cells after COVID-19. Clones were read by immunoSEQ multiplex PCR, and TCRdb kept only the in-frame ones, dropping some. The sample holds about 60,000 clones, 75% to 85% seen once. The antigens of these receptors remain unknown. The specimen comprised CD4+ T cells from PBMCs cultured with HCoV-OC43 spike peptides, sampled after COVID-19 vaccination. These receptor sequences come from a human donor who received a COVID-19 vaccine. Both conserved end residues are part of each CDR3. A D gene is named only where the DNA matches it firmly. Expanded clones are given a class, and other clones once, few, many or no size at all.

D gene | clone size | J gene | V gene | CDR3 length | CDR3 DNA | CDR3 protein
. | few | TRBJ1-1 | TRBV18 | 14 | TGTGCCAGCTCCCTTAAACAGGGAAGAGCTGAAGCTTTCTTT | CASSLKQGRAEAFF
. | medium-sized | TRBJ2-5 | TRBV7-9 | 14 | TGTGCCAGCAGCTTCGGTGGGGTGTCGGAGACCCAGTACTTC | CASSFGGVSETQYF
TRBD2 | . | TRBJ2-3 | TRBV10-2 | 15 | TGCGCCAGCAGTGAGCAGACTAGCGGCACAGATACGCAGTATTTT | CASSEQTSGTDTQYF
. | . | TRBJ1-2 | TRBV9 | 15 | TGTGCCAGCAGTACCTCCGGGTTAAACCTGGGGGGCTACACCTTC | CASSTSGLNLGGYTF
. | once | TRBJ1-2 | TRBV4-2 | 15 | TGTGCCAGCAGCCAAGTTGGGGGAGGAGCTGGTGGCTACACCTTC | CASSQVGGGAGGYTF
. | . | TRBJ2-3 | TRBV29-1 | 13 | TGCAGCGTTGACAGGGGTGGAGCAGATACGCAGTATTTT | CSVDRGGADTQYF
. | . | TRBJ2-3 | TRBV25-1 | 14 | TGTGCCAGCAGTGGGCGGGTTAGCACAGATACGCAGTATTTT | CASSGRVSTDTQYF
. | . | TRBJ2-3 | TRBV4-1 | 17 | TGCGCCAGCAGCCAAGGACCGGGGACAACTAGCACAGATACGCAGTATTTT | CASSQGPGTTSTDTQYF
. | . | TRBJ2-2 | TRBV29-1 | 13 | TGCAGCGTTGTTTCGGGGAACACCGGGGAGCTGTTTTTT | CSVVSGNTGELFF
TRBD1 | . | TRBJ2-6 | TRBV18 | 17 | TGTGCCAGCTCACCTGGGACAGGGGGCTCTGGGGCCAACGTCCTGACTTTC | CASSPGTGGSGANVLTF
. | . | TRBJ1-4 | TRBV23-1 | 16 | TGCGCCGGTACCCCCAGGGGTAGTGTTACTAATGAAAAACTGTTTTTT | CAGTPRGSVTNEKLFF
TRBD2 | . | TRBJ2-3 | TRBV3-1/TRBV3-2 | 20 | TGTGCCAGCAGCCACTATAGGACTAGCGGGGGGGCCTCGAGCACAGATACGCAGTATTTT | CASSHYRTSGGASSTDTQYF
. | . | TRBJ1-5 | TRBV28 | 13 | TGTGCCAGCAGTTTTAACACAAATCAGCCCCAGCATTTT | CASSFNTNQPQHF
. | few | TRBJ1-6 | TRBV30 | 11 | TGTGCCTGGAGTGTGCAGTCACCCCTCCACTTT | CAWSVQSPLHF
TRBD1 | . | TRBJ1-2 | TRBV28 | 15 | TGTGCCAGCAGTTTACCAGGGACAGGGGGGAGAGGCTACACCTTC | CASSLPGTGGRGYTF
. | . | TRBJ2-3 | TRBV5-1 | 14 | TGCGCCAGCAGCACACGGGGGAGCACAGATACGCAGTATTTT | CASSTRGSTDTQYF
TRBD1 | few | TRBJ1-1 | TRBV27 | 13 | TGTGCCAGCAGGGACAGGCTAAACACTGAAGCTTTCTTT | CASRDRLNTEAFF
. | once | TRBJ1-6 | TRBV2 | 13 | TGTGCCAGCAGTGAACGTTTGGGCTCACCCCTCCACTTT | CASSERLGSPLHF
. | . | TRBJ1-2 | TRBV2 | 13 | TGTGCCAGCACTCTTAGACCGATCTATGGCTACACCTTC | CASTLRPIYGYTF
. | . | TRBJ1-1 | TRBV6-5 | 14 | TGTGCCAGCAGTTCCACAACAAAGAACACTGAAGCTTTCTTT | CASSSTTKNTEAFF
. | . | TRBJ2-5 | TRBV9 | 15 | TGTGCCAGCAGCGCAGGCAGGGGAATTTGGGAGACCCAGTACTTC | CASSAGRGIWETQYF
. | once | TRBJ1-5 | TRBV7-2 | 15 | TGTGCCAGCAGCTTAGTTCTTTATAGCAATCAGCCCCAGCATTTT | CASSLVLYSNQPQHF
. | . | TRBJ1-2 | TRBV19 | 14 | TGTGCCAGCGAACCTCCAGGATCCACCTATGGCTACACCTTC | CASEPPGSTYGYTF
. | . | TRBJ2-2 | TRBV5-1 | 16 | TGCGCCAGCAATCGGGGGGCGACAGGGATAACCGGGGAGCTGTTTTTT | CASNRGATGITGELFF
. | . | TRBJ1-1 | TRBV6-1 | 18 | TGTGCCAGCAGTGAACAGGGTTGGAGGGGCTCTATGAACACTGAAGCTTTCTTT | CASSEQGWRGSMNTEAFF
. | . | TRBJ2-2 | TRBV29-1 | 14 | TGCAGCGTCAATAGCTGGCTCGGGTCCGGGGAGCTGTTTTTT | CSVNSWLGSGELFF
. | . | TRBJ2-3 | TRBV7-2 | 14 | TGTGCCAGCAGCCGGGGGCACTTTTCAGATACGCAGTATTTT | CASSRGHFSDTQYF
. | . | TRBJ1-6 | TRBV19 | 15 | TGTGCCAGTAGTATAACATGGGCACCTACGTCACCCCTCCACTTT | CASSITWAPTSPLHF
. | . | TRBJ1-1 | TRBV9 | 15 | TGTGCCAGCAGCGCCGGACTCCTTTCGAACACTGAAGCTTTCTTT | CASSAGLLSNTEAFF
. | few | TRBJ1-2 | TRBV6-1 | 13 | TGTGCCAGCAGTGAAGATATGAGATACGGCTACACCTTC | CASSEDMRYGYTF
. | . | TRBJ2-2 | TRBV15 | 15 | TGTGCCACCAGTGATTTCCTACCCAACACCGGGGAGCTGTTTTTT | CATSDFLPNTGELFF
. | few | TRBJ2-5 | TRBV30 | 12 | TGTGCCTGGAGTACAGGGTTGGAGACCCAGTACTTC | CAWSTGLETQYF
. | . | TRBJ1-2 | TRBV28 | 13 | TGTGCCAGCAGCGGGGGCGATTCGTATGGCTACACCTTC | CASSGGDSYGYTF
. | . | TRBJ1-1 | TRBV7-3 | 13 | TGTGCCAGCAGCTTAGAGATGAACACTGAAGCTTTCTTT | CASSLEMNTEAFF
TRBD1 | . | TRBJ2-3 | TRBV10-3 | 13 | TGTGCCACCAACAGGGGATTGGAAGATACGCAGTATTTT | CATNRGLEDTQYF
TRBD2 | . | TRBJ2-1 | TRBV6-1 | 16 | TGTGCCAGCAGTGAAAGAGCGGGGGAGAACTACAATGAGCAGTTCTTC | CASSERAGENYNEQFF
. | . | TRBJ2-2 | TRBV10-1 | 14 | TGCGCCAGCAGTGAGTCCCAGGGTACCGGGGAGCTGTTTTTT | CASSESQGTGELFF
. | . | TRBJ1-5 | TRBV28 | 14 | TGTGCCAGCAGTTTGCCGGGGTCGGTTCAGCCCCAGCATTTT | CASSLPGSVQPQHF
. | few | TRBJ2-1 | TRBV7-6 | 11 | TGTGCCAGCAGTACCACAGGGAAGCAGTTCTTC | CASSTTGKQFF
. | . | TRBJ2-5 | TRBV5-1 | 17 | TGCGCCAGCAGCTTGTTCGGTTTGGGCAGCACCCAAGAGACCCAGTACTTC | CASSLFGLGSTQETQYF
. | . | TRBJ2-3 | TRBV29-1 | 15 | TGCAGCGTTGACCGTAGCACCGAAAACCTAGATACGCAGTATTTT | CSVDRSTENLDTQYF
. | . | TRBJ2-5 | TRBV7-2 | 13 | TGTGCCAGCATCCTCAGTCCAGGGGAGACCCAGTACTTC | CASILSPGETQYF
. | . | TRBJ2-3 | TRBV7-2 | 15 | TGTGCCAGCAGCCCCACGGGTCGCCTCACAGATACGCAGTATTTT | CASSPTGRLTDTQYF
. | . | TRBJ1-1 | TRBV3-1/TRBV3-2 | 15 | TGTGCCAGCAGCCAAGGGGGGGCAGGAATCACTGAAGCTTTCTTT | CASSQGGAGITEAFF
. | few | TRBJ2-2 | TRBV6-4 | 14 | TGTGCCAGCACGCAGGGAGCGAACACCGGGGAGCTGTTTTTT | CASTQGANTGELFF
TRBD2 | . | TRBJ2-5 | TRBV6-6 | 14 | TGTGCCAGCAGTCCGGCGGGGGACGGTGAGACCCAGTACTTC | CASSPAGDGETQYF
TRBD2 | . | TRBJ2-3 | TRBV24-1 | 17 | TGTGCCACCAGTGATTTGGCCAGCGGGGGGGCCACAGATACGCAGTATTTT | CATSDLASGGATDTQYF
TRBD2 | . | TRBJ2-5 | TRBV2 | 14 | TGTGCCAGCAGCAAAGGGACTATACAGCGGTCCCAGTACTTC | CASSKGTIQRSQYF
TRBD1 | . | TRBJ2-2 | TRBV19 | 22 | TGTGCCAGTAGCCCGATATGGGCCTGGGGAACAGGGGAAGTTAGTTATACCGGGGAGCTGTTTTTT | CASSPIWAWGTGEVSYTGELFF
. | . | TRBJ2-5 | TRBV12-3/TRBV12-4 | 13 | TGTGCCAGCAGCGCCGGGAGCAAAGAGACCCAGTACTTC | CASSAGSKETQYF
TRBD1 | . | TRBJ2-2 | TRBV5-1 | 16 | TGCGCCAGCAGCTTTAGGACAGGGGCGGCCACCGGGGAGCTGTTTTTT | CASSFRTGAATGELFF
. | once | TRBJ1-2 | TRBV7-9 | 11 | TGTGCCAGCGAGGGCGACTATGGCTACACCTTC | CASEGDYGYTF
. | once | TRBJ2-5 | TRBV5-6 | 15 | TGTGCCAGCAGCTTCGAGGGTTTGAAAGGAGAGACCCAGTACTTC | CASSFEGLKGETQYF
. | . | TRBJ1-1 | TRBV28 | 14 | TGTGCCAGCAGTTCCCTCCAGGGACGCTCTGGAGCTTTCTTT | CASSSLQGRSGAFF
TRBD2 | . | TRBJ2-1 | TRBV5-1 | 15 | TGCGCCAGCAGCTTGGTAGCGGGGAACTACAATGAGCAGTTCTTC | CASSLVAGNYNEQFF
. | . | TRBJ1-3 | TRBV9 | 16 | TGTGCCAGCAGCGTAGCTTTGGCAGGGCAAGGAAACACCATATATTTT | CASSVALAGQGNTIYF
. | . | TRBJ2-2 | TRBV2 | 14 | TGTGCCAGCAGTGAAGCGCGGGGCATCGGGGAGCTGTTTTTT | CASSEARGIGELFF
. | . | TRBJ1-3 | TRBV5-8 | 16 | TGTGCCAGCAGCTTGGGAAGCTTCAACTCTGGAAACACCATATATTTT | CASSLGSFNSGNTIYF